This T cell receptor (beta chain) was sequenced during a study of blood T cell repertoires in COVID-19. The study assigned cohorts using participant-reported clinical history. This table comes from immunoSEQ multiplex PCR, and its TCRdb copy is limited to in-frame clones, with some not included. The sample lists a few hundred thousand clones; 85% to 90% were seen once. CDR3 length: 15 residues. Germline CDR1 reads LGHNA; CDR2 reads YSLEER. Trimming took off 0 bases at V and 5 bases at J, with 13 bases between the two ends. Sequencing used PBMCs or T cells enriched from blood (not recorded which). This chain uses TRBV4-3 with TRBJ1-2; unclear D gene. The TCR sequence derives from a woman aged 45-59 years who had recovered from COVID-19. In DNA form, the CDR3 reads TGCGCCAGCAGCCAAGATCAAAACAGACCTTATGGCTACACCTTC. This gives the protein CASSQDQNRPYGYTF.